A selection of T cell receptor beta chains follows, all from one sample in a study of T cell changes during pregnancy in multiple sclerosis. TCRdb's table, derived via immunoSEQ multiplex PCR, lists solely in-frame clones and lacks some. The sample carries 90,000 or so clones, approximately 90% recorded once. The sequences come from peripheral blood, collected before pregnancy. Every receptor here comes from a female donor with multiple sclerosis, enrolled in a pregnancy study. The CDR3 runs from the conserved cysteine through the conserved F or W. D genes are given only for firm matches. The size field is filled for only some rows; it gives once, few, many or a size class.

V	size	D	J	CDR3	DNA
TRBV6-5	-	-	TRBJ1-1	CASSPGTENTEAFF	TGTGCCAGCAGTCCCGGGACTGAGAACACTGAAGCTTTCTTT
TRBV4-3	once	-	TRBJ2-2	CASSQDRGGTGELFF	TGCGCCAGCAGCCAAGATAGAGGGGGCACCGGGGAGCTGTTTTTT
TRBV7-3	-	TRBD1	TRBJ1-2	CASSSERTGEGGYTF	TGTGCCAGCAGCTCCGAACGGACAGGGGAGGGAGGCTACACCTTC
TRBV5-1	-	TRBD1	TRBJ1-2	CASSLAQGAGGYTF	TGCGCCAGCAGCTTGGCCCAGGGGGCGGGCGGCTACACCTTC
TRBV27	-	-	TRBJ2-1	CASSLREGGLDEQFF	TGTGCCAGCAGTTTGAGGGAAGGTGGCTTAGATGAGCAGTTCTTC
TRBV28	-	-	TRBJ2-3	CASSLDSSSTDTQYF	TGTGCCAGCAGTTTAGACTCCTCTAGCACAGATACGCAGTATTTT
TRBV9	-	TRBD1	TRBJ2-7	CASSVILRDRRRWRSYEQYF	TGTGCCAGCAGCGTAATACTCCGGGACAGGAGGAGGTGGCGCTCCTACGAGCAGTACTTC
TRBV6-1	few	TRBD1	TRBJ1-1	CASSEGDREAFF	TGTGCCAGCAGTGAAGGGGACAGGGAAGCTTTCTTT
TRBV29-1	-	TRBD1	TRBJ1-4	CSAGTVNEKLFF	TGCAGCGCCGGGACAGTTAATGAAAAACTGTTTTTT
TRBV5-1	-	-	TRBJ1-2	CASRSGPGHQIQYGYTF	TGCGCCAGCAGATCTGGACCGGGACATCAAATTCAATATGGCTACACCTTC
TRBV10-2	-	-	TRBJ2-3	CASSGRDFTDTQYF	TGCGCCAGCAGTGGGCGGGACTTCACAGATACGCAGTATTTT
TRBV7-6	-	-	TRBJ1-4	CASSLGTPFNEKLFF	TGTGCCAGCAGCTTAGGAACACCTTTTAATGAAAAACTGTTTTTT
TRBV29-1	-	TRBD2	TRBJ2-1	CSVVAGGRNEQFF	TGCAGCGTCGTAGCGGGAGGGCGAAATGAGCAGTTCTTC
TRBV9	-	-	TRBJ2-1	CASSVESSYNEQFF	TGTGCCAGCAGCGTAGAGAGCTCCTACAATGAGCAGTTCTTC
TRBV2	-	-	TRBJ2-3	CASSAEADTQYF	TGTGCCAGCAGTGCGGAGGCAGATACGCAGTATTTT
TRBV6-5	-	-	TRBJ2-1	CASTLLGPSYNEQFF	TGTGCCAGCACCTTGTTGGGCCCCTCCTACAATGAGCAGTTCTTC
TRBV7-9	-	TRBD2	TRBJ2-3	CASSQKRGSTDTQYF	TGTGCCAGCAGCCAAAAGCGGGGGAGCACAGATACGCAGTATTTT
TRBV6-6	-	TRBD1	TRBJ2-7	CASSSGQVRSYEQYF	TGTGCCAGCAGTTCCGGACAGGTGAGGTCCTACGAGCAGTACTTC
TRBV7-8	-	TRBD1	TRBJ1-1	CASSSRGAEAFF	TGTGCCAGCAGCTCCAGGGGGGCGGAAGCTTTCTTT
TRBV5-4	-	-	TRBJ2-7	CASSPFGQSYEQYF	TGTGCCAGCAGCCCTTTTGGACAATCCTACGAGCAGTACTTC